A selection of T cell receptor beta chains follows, all from one sample in a study of blood T cell repertoires in COVID-19. Sequenced by immunoSEQ multiplex PCR; TCRdb stores in-frame clones only, minus some. The data hold some 300,000 clones, with around 90% observed a single time. The sample taken for sequencing was PBMCs or T cells enriched from blood (not recorded which). The receptors were sampled from a woman in her thirties who had recovered from COVID-19. The CDR3 runs from the conserved cysteine through the conserved F or W. D genes are given only for firm matches. Part of the rows lack a size; the others show once, few, many or a class for expanded clones.

CDR3 protein: CASLTPSGPSAGELFF
CDR3 DNA: TGTGCCAGTCTTACACCTAGCGGGCCCTCGGCCGGGGAGCTGTTTTTT
clone size: NA
V gene: TRBV7-9
D gene: TRBD2
J gene: TRBJ2-2

CDR3 protein: CASSEQGGSYNEQFF
CDR3 DNA: TGTGCCAGCAGTGAGCAGGGTGGCTCCTACAATGAGCAGTTCTTC
clone size: NA
V gene: TRBV2
D gene: NA
J gene: TRBJ2-1

CDR3 protein: CASSSGGFNQPQHF
CDR3 DNA: TGTGCCAGCAGTTCGGGGGGATTCAATCAGCCCCAGCATTTT
clone size: NA
V gene: TRBV28
D gene: NA
J gene: TRBJ1-5

CDR3 protein: CASGLDSGTGPEKLFF
CDR3 DNA: TGTGCTAGTGGTTTGGACTCCGGGACAGGGCCTGAAAAACTGTTTTTT
clone size: NA
V gene: TRBV12-5
D gene: TRBD1
J gene: TRBJ1-4

CDR3 protein: CASSSPDDRPQHF
CDR3 DNA: TGTGCCAGCAGTAGCCCAGACGACAGGCCCCAGCATTTT
clone size: NA
V gene: TRBV28
D gene: NA
J gene: TRBJ1-5

CDR3 protein: CASSERNRQETQYF
CDR3 DNA: TGTGCCAGCAGTGAAAGGAACAGACAAGAGACCCAGTACTTC
clone size: NA
V gene: TRBV2
D gene: NA
J gene: TRBJ2-5

CDR3 protein: CASSFWTSGSTDTQYF
CDR3 DNA: TGCGCCAGCAGCTTTTGGACTAGCGGTAGCACAGATACGCAGTATTTT
clone size: NA
V gene: TRBV5-1
D gene: TRBD2
J gene: TRBJ2-3

CDR3 protein: CASSSTGQGQPQHF
CDR3 DNA: TGTGCCAGCAGCTCCACAGGGCAGGGTCAGCCCCAGCATTTT
clone size: NA
V gene: TRBV6-6
D gene: NA
J gene: TRBJ1-5

CDR3 protein: CASSQLAGGLGYQETQYF
CDR3 DNA: TGTGCCAGCAGTCAACTAGCGGGGGGGCTCGGGTACCAAGAGACCCAGTACTTC
clone size: NA
V gene: TRBV28
D gene: TRBD2
J gene: TRBJ2-5

CDR3 protein: CASSQDLAGGQDTQYF
CDR3 DNA: TGCGCCAGCAGCCAAGATCTAGCGGGGGGGCAGGATACGCAGTATTTT
clone size: once
V gene: TRBV4-3
D gene: TRBD2
J gene: TRBJ2-3

CDR3 protein: CASSFIGNQETQYF
CDR3 DNA: TGTGCCAGCAGTTTTATCGGGAACCAAGAGACCCAGTACTTC
clone size: NA
V gene: TRBV28
D gene: NA
J gene: TRBJ2-5

CDR3 protein: CASSEWTGNNSPLHF
CDR3 DNA: TGTGCCAGCAGTGAATGGACAGGGAATAATTCACCCCTCCACTTT
clone size: NA
V gene: TRBV2
D gene: TRBD1
J gene: TRBJ1-6

CDR3 protein: CASSVGTRSPNEQFF
CDR3 DNA: TGTGCCAGCAGCGTCGGGACTAGGTCGCCCAATGAGCAGTTCTTC
clone size: NA
V gene: TRBV9
D gene: TRBD2
J gene: TRBJ2-1

CDR3 protein: CASSPSQGVGSPLHF
CDR3 DNA: TGTGCCAGCAGCCCCTCACAGGGTGTGGGGTCACCCCTCCACTTT
clone size: NA
V gene: TRBV28
D gene: NA
J gene: TRBJ1-6

CDR3 protein: CASSDRDSQETQYF
CDR3 DNA: TGTGCCAGCAGTGACCGGGACAGCCAAGAGACCCAGTACTTC
clone size: NA
V gene: TRBV25-1
D gene: TRBD1
J gene: TRBJ2-5

CDR3 protein: CAWGTGASEKLFF
CDR3 DNA: TGTGCCTGGGGGACAGGAGCCTCAGAAAAACTGTTTTTT
clone size: NA
V gene: TRBV30
D gene: TRBD1
J gene: TRBJ1-4

CDR3 protein: CASSLGSSYEQYF
CDR3 DNA: TGTGCCAGCAGCTTGGGCAGCTCCTACGAGCAGTACTTC
clone size: NA
V gene: TRBV5-4
D gene: NA
J gene: TRBJ2-7

CDR3 protein: CASSIGGGGAGVTEAFF
CDR3 DNA: TGTGCCAGTAGTATAGGTGGCGGGGGTGCAGGGGTCACTGAAGCTTTCTTT
clone size: NA
V gene: TRBV19
D gene: NA
J gene: TRBJ1-1

CDR3 protein: CASGDGRPQHF
CDR3 DNA: TGTGCCAGCGGTGATGGGCGGCCCCAGCATTTT
clone size: NA
V gene: TRBV27
D gene: NA
J gene: TRBJ1-5

CDR3 protein: CASSLVQGRGNEQFF
CDR3 DNA: TGCGCCAGCAGCTTGGTACAGGGCCGTGGGAATGAGCAGTTCTTC
clone size: NA
V gene: TRBV5-1
D gene: NA
J gene: TRBJ2-1

CDR3 protein: CASSSGSNQPQHF
CDR3 DNA: TGTGCCAGCAGTTCCGGTAGCAATCAGCCCCAGCATTTT
clone size: NA
V gene: TRBV27
D gene: NA
J gene: TRBJ1-5

CDR3 protein: CASTGPNSPLHF
CDR3 DNA: TGTGCCAGTACAGGGCCGAATTCACCCCTCCACTTT
clone size: NA
V gene: TRBV28
D gene: NA
J gene: TRBJ1-6

CDR3 protein: CASRGQGNEKLFF
CDR3 DNA: TGCGCCAGCAGAGGACAGGGGAATGAAAAACTGTTTTTT
clone size: once
V gene: TRBV5-1
D gene: TRBD1
J gene: TRBJ1-4